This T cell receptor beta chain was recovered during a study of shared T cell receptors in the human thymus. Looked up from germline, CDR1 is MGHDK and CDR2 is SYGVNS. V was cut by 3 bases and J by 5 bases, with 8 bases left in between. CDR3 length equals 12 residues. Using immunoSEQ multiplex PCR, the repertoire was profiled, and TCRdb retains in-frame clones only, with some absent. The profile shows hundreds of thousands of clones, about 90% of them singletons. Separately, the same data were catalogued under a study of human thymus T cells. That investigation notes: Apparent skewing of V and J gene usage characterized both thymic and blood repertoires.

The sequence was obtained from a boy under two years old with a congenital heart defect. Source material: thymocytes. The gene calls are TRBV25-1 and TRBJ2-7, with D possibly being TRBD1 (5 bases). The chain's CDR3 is CASSDRAHEQYF. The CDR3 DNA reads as TGTGCCAGCAGTGACAGGGCCCACGAGCAGTACTTC.